Included here is one TCR beta chain sequence, with context. Repertoires were generated with immunoSEQ multiplex PCR, while TCRdb's copy carries only in-frame clones and drops some. The repertoire holds 85,000 to 90,000 clones, about 88% seen once, with around 5% in the top ten. This sample is drawn from a study of T cell responses to AZD1222 COVID-19 vaccine. Sample: peripheral blood, taken 28 days after the second AZD1222 dose. The TCR originated in an adult who received the AZD1222 COVID-19 vaccine.

The CDR3 reads CASSQQGLDSPLHF. The CDR3 DNA reads TGTGCCAGCAGCCAACAGGGATTAGATTCACCCCTCCACTTT. The genes are TRBV3-1 (or the pseudogene TRBV3-2) and TRBJ1-6; D possibly corresponds to TRBD1 (5 bases). Trimming shortened V by 2 bases and J by 8 bases, and 10 bases separated the two germline ends. CDR1 LGHDT and CDR2 YNNKEL come from the germline V gene (reference sequence). This CDR3 comprises 14 residues.